What follows are 14 T cell receptor beta chains derived from one specimen sequenced in a study of pediatric ulcerative colitis. Rectal tissue came from one to two pinch biopsies taken at colonoscopy. Sequencing was performed with immunoSEQ multiplex PCR; in TCRdb, only in-frame clones are kept and a portion is missing. The sample yields over 15,000 clones, approximately 73% seen once. Sequencing used gut tissue. These receptors were obtained from a boy younger than 18 with moderate ulcerative colitis.

The chain joins TRBV4-2 to TRBJ1-1; 7 positions match TRBD1. Looked up from germline, CDR1 is LGHNA and CDR2 is YNFKEQ. The CDR3 is 17 amino acids. V shed 4 bases and J 3 bases; nucleotides not matched to a gene: 14. In nucleotides, the CDR3 is TGTGCCAGCAGCCGGAATCCCATGGGACAGACAGACACTGAAGCTTTCTTT. Protein sequence: CASSRNPMGQTDTEAFF.

This chain joins TRBV18 and TRBJ1-5; TRBD1 might be the D (5 bases). The CDR3 contains 12 residues. CDR1 KGHSH and CDR2 LQKENI come from the germline V gene. Trimming pared 4 bases from V and 11 bases from J, leaving 12 bases between. CDR3 sequence: CASSQGSPAQHF. In DNA form, the CDR3 reads TGTGCCAGCTCACAGGGGTCCCCAGCCCAGCATTTT.

The genes are TRBV7-2 and TRBJ2-7; unclear D gene. Per germline, CDR1 SGHTA and CDR2 FQGNSA. The CDR3 runs 12 residues. Trimming pared 3 bases from V and 6 bases from J, leaving 9 bases between. The CDR3 nucleotides are TGTGCCAGCAGCTTTAAGGTTTCCGAGCAGTACTTC. The encoded protein is CASSFKVSEQYF.

V is TRBV6-5 and J is TRBJ2-6, with D possibly being TRBD1 (5 bases). With 0 bases removed from V and 3 bases from J, the gap between germline ends came to 9 bases. The length of the CDR3 is 16 residues. Germline V lookup: CDR1 MNHEY, CDR2 SVGAGI. This CDR3 is CASSYSIGVGANVLTF. Here the CDR3 DNA reads TGTGCCAGCAGTTACTCGATAGGGGTTGGGGCCAACGTCCTGACTTTC.

The rearrangement joins TRBV4-3 to TRBJ2-7, with D hard to call. Looked up from germline, CDR1 is LGHNA and CDR2 is YSLEER. The ends were cut back, 1 base at V and 3 bases at J, with 4 bases in the middle. The CDR3 is made up of 12 amino acids. The CDR3 is CASSQGGYEQYF. CDR3 bases: TGCGCCAGCAGCCAAGGAGGCTACGAGCAGTACTTC.

V usage is TRBV14 and J usage is TRBJ2-5; 12 positions match TRBD2. Trimming removed 0 bases from V and 7 bases from J; junction bases left unmatched: 6. The CDR3 covers 16 residues. The V gene's germline CDR1 is SGHDN and CDR2 FVKESK. DNA of the CDR3: TGTGCCAGCAGCCAAGAGACTAGCGGGAGTTCTGGGACCCAGTACTTC. This translates into CASSQETSGSSGTQYF.

This clone has only a few counts. This chain links TRBV19 with TRBJ1-3; 7 positions agree with TRBD1. V shed 5 bases and J 2 bases; nucleotides not matched to a gene: 6. The CDR3 has 15 amino acids. Germline-derived CDR1 and CDR2 are LNHDA and SQIVND (reference sequence). CDR3 coding DNA: TGTGCCAGTAGTCCAGACAGGGCTCCTGGAAACACCATATATTTT. This encodes CASSPDRAPGNTIYF.

This chain connects TRBV2 to TRBJ1-3; TRBD1 agrees at 8 bases. V trimming: 6 bases; J trimming: 2 bases; junction bases outside the gene matches: 6. Germline values: CDR1 SNHLY, CDR2 FYNNEI. The CDR3 has 15 residues. The DNA of the CDR3 is TGTGCCAGCAGGCCCGACAGGGGTACTGGAAACACCATATATTTT. Translated: CASRPDRGTGNTIYF.

This clone was recorded once. The V call is TRBV5-6, the J call TRBJ1-4, with a tentative D call TRBD1 (5 bases). Germline loops: CDR1 SGHDT, CDR2 YYEEEE. This CDR3 is built from 14 residues. V shed 2 bases and J shed 6 bases, with 11 bases lying between them. The CDR3 sequence is CASSFGTQDEKLFF. In nucleotides, the CDR3 is TGTGCCAGCAGCTTTGGGACGCAGGATGAAAAACTGTTTTTT.

The chain combines TRBV19 with TRBJ2-1, with 7 bases fitting TRBD2. Germline V gene lookup returns CDR1 LNHDA and CDR2 SQIVND (reference sequence). This CDR3 is 14 amino acids long. V was pared by 4 bases and J by 6 bases, with 6 bases of the junction left unmatched. The CDR3 DNA follows: TGTGCCAGTAGTAGGGGGGACTACCGCAATGAGCAGTTCTTC. Residues: CASSRGDYRNEQFF.

This sequence joins TRBV5-4 and TRBJ1-2; 7 bases match TRBD1. Germline CDR1 is SGHNT and CDR2 is YYREEE (reference sequence). Trimming removed 2 bases from V and 5 bases from J; junction bases left unmatched: 6. The CDR3 is 14 amino acids. CDR3 protein: CASSLQGSSYGYTF. CDR3 nucleotides: TGTGCCAGCAGCTTACAGGGGTCCTCATATGGCTACACCTTC.

The chain uses TRBV6-1 and TRBJ2-1; D uncertain. This CDR3 comprises 9 residues. Looked up from germline, CDR1 is MNHNS and CDR2 is SASEGT. Trimming pared 5 bases from V and 13 bases from J, leaving 6 bases between. CDR3 coding DNA: TGTGCCAGCAGTACCCCTCAGTTCTTC. This sequence encodes CASSTPQFF.

This chain links TRBV11-3 with TRBJ2-2; 7 bases match TRBD2. Germline V lookup: CDR1 SGHNT, CDR2 YENEEA. V was pared by 3 bases and J by 7 bases, with 8 bases of the junction left unmatched. This CDR3 contains 15 residues. As DNA, the CDR3 is TGTGCCAGCAGCTTGGGCGGGAGTAAGATCGGGGAGCTGTTTTTT. Translated, it gives CASSLGGSKIGELFF.

The chain links TRBV5-1 to TRBJ1-1; 12 nucleotides line up with TRBD1. This CDR3 region has 17 residues. CDR1 and CDR2 from the germline V gene are SGHRS and YFSETQ. Trimming took 4 bases from V and 4 from J; bases not matched to a gene: 11. CDR3 sequence (DNA): TGCGCCAGCAGCCCCAGGGGACAGGGGGCGCGGGGCACTGAAGCTTTCTTT. This encodes CASSPRGQGARGTEAFF.